This T cell receptor beta chain came from a study of a mutant IDH1 vaccine in newly diagnosed glioma. For the study at large: With temozolomide cycles, or 4-6 weeks after radiotherapy alone, vaccination was started.

By sample fraction, this clone is medium-sized. Its target is unknown. Time point here: week 5, during vaccination. Topical imiquimod was applied with each vaccine dose, which held 300 ug of mutant IDH1 20-mer peptide. The V gene's germline CDR1 is KGHSH and CDR2 LQKENI. V was pared by 4 bases and J by 10 bases, with 14 bases between. The CDR3 covers 14 residues. Measured with immunoSEQ multiplex PCR; TCRdb has only the in-frame clones, and not every one. The sample contains 27,000 or so clones, roughly 84% of which appear only once. The origin of this receptor is a man aged 40-55 years with glioma. Some clones in this sample may be carry-over from other donors' samples. The V gene is TRBV18, the J gene TRBJ1-6; D is possibly TRBD1 (5 bases). The material sequenced was PBMCs, taken from a glioma patient whose treatment included an IDH1 peptide vaccine. CDR3 loop: CASSRKGVESPLHF. As DNA, the CDR3 is TGTGCCAGCTCACGGAAAGGGGTGGAATCACCCCTCCACTTT.